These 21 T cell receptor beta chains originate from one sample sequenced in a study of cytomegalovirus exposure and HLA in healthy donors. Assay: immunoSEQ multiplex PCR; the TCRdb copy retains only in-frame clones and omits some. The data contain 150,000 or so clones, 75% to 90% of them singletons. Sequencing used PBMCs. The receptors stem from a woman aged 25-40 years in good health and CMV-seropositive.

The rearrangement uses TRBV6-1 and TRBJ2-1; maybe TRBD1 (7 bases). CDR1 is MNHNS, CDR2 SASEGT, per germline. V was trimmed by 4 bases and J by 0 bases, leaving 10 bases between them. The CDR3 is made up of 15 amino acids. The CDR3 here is CASSARDSSYNEQFF. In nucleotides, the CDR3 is TGTGCCAGCAGTGCGCGGGACAGCTCCTACAATGAGCAGTTCTTC.

The CDR3 DNA follows: TGTGCCAGTAGTATCCCCATCAATCAGCCCCAGCATTTT. This codes for CASSIPINQPQHF. The chain carries TRBV19 and TRBJ1-5; D gene unclear. Germline lookup yields CDR1 LNHDA and CDR2 SQIVND (reference sequence). The CDR3 contains 13 residues. Trimming stripped 3 bases from V and 3 bases from J, with 6 bases between.

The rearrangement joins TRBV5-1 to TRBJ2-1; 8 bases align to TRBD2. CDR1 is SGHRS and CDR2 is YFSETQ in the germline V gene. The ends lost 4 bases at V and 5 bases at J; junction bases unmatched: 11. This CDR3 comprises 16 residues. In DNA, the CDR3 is TGCGCCAGCAGCGGTTCGAGCGGGAGACTACACAATGAGCAGTTCTTC. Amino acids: CASSGSSGRLHNEQFF. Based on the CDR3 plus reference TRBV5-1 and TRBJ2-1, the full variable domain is KAGVTQTPRYLIKTRGQQVTLSCSPISGHRSVSWYQQTPGQGLQFLFEYFSETQRNKGNFPGRFSGRQFSNSRSEMNVSTLELGDSALYLCASSGSSGRLHNEQFFGPGTRLTVL.

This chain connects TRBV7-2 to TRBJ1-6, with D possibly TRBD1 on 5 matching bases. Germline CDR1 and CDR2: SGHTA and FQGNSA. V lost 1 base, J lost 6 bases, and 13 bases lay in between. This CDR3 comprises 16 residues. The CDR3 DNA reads TGTGCCAGCAGCTTAGGTGGAGGGACGGGTAATTCACCCCTCCACTTT. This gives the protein CASSLGGGTGNSPLHF.

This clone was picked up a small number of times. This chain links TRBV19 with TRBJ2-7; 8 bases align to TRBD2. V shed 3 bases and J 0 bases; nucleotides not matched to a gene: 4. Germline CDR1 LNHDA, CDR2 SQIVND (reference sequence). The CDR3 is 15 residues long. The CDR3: CASSIGSGASYEQYF. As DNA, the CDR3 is TGTGCCAGTAGTATTGGTAGCGGGGCCTCCTACGAGCAGTACTTC. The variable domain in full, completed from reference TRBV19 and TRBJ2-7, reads DGGITQSPKYLFRKEGQNVTLSCEQNLNHDAMYWYRQDPGQGLRLIYYSQIVNDFQKGDIAEGYSVSREKKESFPLTVTSAQKNPTAFYLCASSIGSGASYEQYFGPGTRLTVT.

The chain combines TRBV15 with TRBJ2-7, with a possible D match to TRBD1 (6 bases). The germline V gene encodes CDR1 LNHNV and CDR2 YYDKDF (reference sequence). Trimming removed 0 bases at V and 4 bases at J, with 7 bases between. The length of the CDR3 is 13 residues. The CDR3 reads CATSREGGYEQYF. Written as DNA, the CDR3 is TGTGCCACCAGCAGAGAAGGGGGATACGAGCAGTACTTC.

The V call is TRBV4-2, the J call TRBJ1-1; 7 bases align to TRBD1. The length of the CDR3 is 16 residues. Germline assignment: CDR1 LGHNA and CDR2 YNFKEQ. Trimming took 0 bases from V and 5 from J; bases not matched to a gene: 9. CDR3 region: CASSQDKGGAGTEAFF. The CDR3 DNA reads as TGTGCCAGCAGCCAAGATAAAGGGGGCGCCGGTACTGAAGCTTTCTTT.

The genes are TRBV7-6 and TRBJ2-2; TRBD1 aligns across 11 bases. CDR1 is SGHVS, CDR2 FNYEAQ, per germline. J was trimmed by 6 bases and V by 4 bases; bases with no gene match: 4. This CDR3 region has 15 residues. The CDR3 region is CASSSGTGGSGELFF. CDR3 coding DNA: TGTGCCAGCAGCTCCGGGACAGGGGGATCCGGGGAGCTGTTTTTT.

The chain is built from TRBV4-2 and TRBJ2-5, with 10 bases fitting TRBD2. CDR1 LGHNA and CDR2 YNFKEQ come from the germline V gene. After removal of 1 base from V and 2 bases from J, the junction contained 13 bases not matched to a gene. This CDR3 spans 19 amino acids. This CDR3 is CASSQGRASGGYFQETQYF. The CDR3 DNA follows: TGTGCCAGCAGCCAAGGGAGGGCTAGCGGGGGCTACTTTCAAGAGACCCAGTACTTC.

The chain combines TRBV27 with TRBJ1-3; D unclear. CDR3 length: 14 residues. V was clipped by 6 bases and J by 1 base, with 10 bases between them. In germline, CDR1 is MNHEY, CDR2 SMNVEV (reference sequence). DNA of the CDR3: TGTGCCAGCAGACCCACGAGGTCTGGAAACACCATATATTTT. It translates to CASRPTRSGNTIYF.

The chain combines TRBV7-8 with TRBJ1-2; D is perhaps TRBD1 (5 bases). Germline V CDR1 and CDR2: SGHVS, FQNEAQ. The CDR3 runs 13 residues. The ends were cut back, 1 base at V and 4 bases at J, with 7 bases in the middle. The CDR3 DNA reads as TGTGCCAGCAGCTTAGGGGGCGGCTATGGCTACACCTTC. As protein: CASSLGGGYGYTF.

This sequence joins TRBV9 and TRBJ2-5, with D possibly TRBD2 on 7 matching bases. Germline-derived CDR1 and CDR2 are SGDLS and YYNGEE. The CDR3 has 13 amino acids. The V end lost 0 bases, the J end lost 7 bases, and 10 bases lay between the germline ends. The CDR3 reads CASSVVGGATQYF. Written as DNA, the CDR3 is TGTGCCAGCAGCGTAGTTGGGGGGGCGACCCAGTACTTC.

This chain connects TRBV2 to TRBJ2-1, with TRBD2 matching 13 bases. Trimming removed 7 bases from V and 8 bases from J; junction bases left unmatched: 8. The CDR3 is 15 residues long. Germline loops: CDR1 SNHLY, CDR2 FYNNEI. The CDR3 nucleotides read TGTGCCAGCACCCCTCCGGGACTAGCGGGGTATGAGCAGTTCTTC. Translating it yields CASTPPGLAGYEQFF.

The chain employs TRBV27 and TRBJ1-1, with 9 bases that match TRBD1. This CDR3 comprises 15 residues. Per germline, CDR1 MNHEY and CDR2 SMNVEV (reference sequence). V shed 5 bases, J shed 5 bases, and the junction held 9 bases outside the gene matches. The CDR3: CASSEIRDRETEAFF. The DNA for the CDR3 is TGTGCCAGCAGTGAGATCCGGGACAGGGAAACTGAAGCTTTCTTT.

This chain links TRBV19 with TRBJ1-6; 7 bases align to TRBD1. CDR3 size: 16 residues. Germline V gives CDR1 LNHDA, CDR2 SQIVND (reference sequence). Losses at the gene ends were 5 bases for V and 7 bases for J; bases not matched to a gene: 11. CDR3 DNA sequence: TGTGCCAGTAGTTGGGACAGCATTTTAGGAAATTCACCCCTCCACTTT. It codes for CASSWDSILGNSPLHF.

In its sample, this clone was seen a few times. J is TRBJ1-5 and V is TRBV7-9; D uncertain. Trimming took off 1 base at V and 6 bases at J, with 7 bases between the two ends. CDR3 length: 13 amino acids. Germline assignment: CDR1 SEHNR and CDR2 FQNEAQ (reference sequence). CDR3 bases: TGTGCCAGCAGCTTAGATTCTAGTCAGCCCCAGCATTTT. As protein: CASSLDSSQPQHF.

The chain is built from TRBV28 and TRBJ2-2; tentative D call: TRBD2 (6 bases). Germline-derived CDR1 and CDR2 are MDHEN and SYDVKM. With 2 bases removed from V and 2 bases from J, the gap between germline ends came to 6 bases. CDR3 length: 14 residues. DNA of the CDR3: TGTGCCAGCAGTTTAGGGACTAACACCGGGGAGCTGTTTTTT. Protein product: CASSLGTNTGELFF.

CDR3 residues: CASSPGTVQSYF. CDR3 nucleotide sequence: TGTGCCAGCAGTCCCGGGACAGTGCAATCGTACTTC. The J gene is TRBJ2-4, the V gene TRBV2; 7 bases align to TRBD1. Germline V gives CDR1 SNHLY, CDR2 FYNNEI. The CDR3 length is 12 residues. With V trimmed by 5 bases and J by 15 bases, 10 bases remained unmatched. Drawing the rest from reference TRBV2 and TRBJ2-4, the complete variable domain is EPEVTQTPSHQVTQMGQEVILRCVPISNHLYFYWYRQILGQKVEFLVSFYNNEISEKSEIFDDQFSVERPDGSNFTLKIRSTKLEDSAMYFCASSPGTVQSYFGAGTRLSVL.

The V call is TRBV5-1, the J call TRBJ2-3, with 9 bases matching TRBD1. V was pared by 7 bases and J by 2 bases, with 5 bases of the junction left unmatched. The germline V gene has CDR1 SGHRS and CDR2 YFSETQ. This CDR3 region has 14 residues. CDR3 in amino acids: CASRRDRVTDTQYF. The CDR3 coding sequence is TGCGCCAGCCGCCGGGACAGGGTCACAGATACGCAGTATTTT. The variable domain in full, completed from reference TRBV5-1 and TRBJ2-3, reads KAGVTQTPRYLIKTRGQQVTLSCSPISGHRSVSWYQQTPGQGLQFLFEYFSETQRNKGNFPGRFSGRQFSNSRSEMNVSTLELGDSALYLCASRRDRVTDTQYFGPGTRLTVL.

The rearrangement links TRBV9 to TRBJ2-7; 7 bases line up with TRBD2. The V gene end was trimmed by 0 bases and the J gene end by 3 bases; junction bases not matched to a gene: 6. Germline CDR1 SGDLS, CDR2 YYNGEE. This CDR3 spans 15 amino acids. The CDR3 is CASSVGQGGYYEQYF. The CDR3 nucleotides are TGTGCCAGCAGCGTAGGGCAGGGAGGGTACTACGAGCAGTACTTC.

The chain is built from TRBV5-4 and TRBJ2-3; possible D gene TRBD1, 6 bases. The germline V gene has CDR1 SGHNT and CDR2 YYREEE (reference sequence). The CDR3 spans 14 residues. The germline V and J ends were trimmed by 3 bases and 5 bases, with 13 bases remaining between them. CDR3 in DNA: TGTGCCAGCAGCTGGGGGACACGGGGAGATACGCAGTATTTT. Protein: CASSWGTRGDTQYF.